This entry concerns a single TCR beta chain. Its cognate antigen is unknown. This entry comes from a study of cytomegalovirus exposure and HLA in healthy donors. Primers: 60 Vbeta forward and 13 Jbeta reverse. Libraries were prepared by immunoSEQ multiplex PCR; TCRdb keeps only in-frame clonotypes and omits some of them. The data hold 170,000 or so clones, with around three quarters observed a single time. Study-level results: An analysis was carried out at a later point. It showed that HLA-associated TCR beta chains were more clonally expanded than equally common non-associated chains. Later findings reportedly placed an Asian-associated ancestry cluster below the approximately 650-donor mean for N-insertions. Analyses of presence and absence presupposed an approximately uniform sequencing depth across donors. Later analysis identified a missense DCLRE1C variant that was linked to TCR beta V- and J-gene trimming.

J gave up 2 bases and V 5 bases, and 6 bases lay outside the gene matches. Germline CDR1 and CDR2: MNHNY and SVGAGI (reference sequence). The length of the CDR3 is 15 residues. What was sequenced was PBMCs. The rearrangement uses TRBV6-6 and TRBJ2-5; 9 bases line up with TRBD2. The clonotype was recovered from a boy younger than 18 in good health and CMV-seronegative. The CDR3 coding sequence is TGTGCCAGCAGTGACGACAGCGGGGGGCAAGAGACCCAGTACTTC. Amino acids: CASSDDSGGQETQYF.